What follows is one TCR beta chain and its context. Its antigen is currently unknown. Germline and junction disagree at one end, which may indicate a read error. The data belong to a study of tumor-infiltrating lymphocytes in primary liver carcinoma. Study-wide results and limits: The study found tumor-adjacent and tumor-blood pairs overlapped less than tumor region pairs. Bulk unsorted samples prevented comparison of CD4+ and CD8+ repertoires.

Germline V gene lookup returns CDR1 SQVTM and CDR2 ANQGSEA. This CDR3 is built from 12 residues. The source of the blood RNA was unsorted whole blood, and germline DNA was extracted as well. Chronic HBV infection was present in the patients, who were treatment-naive. They drew approximately 4.2 milliliters of peripheral blood before surgery. Starting material of 500 ng total RNA yielded TCR beta cDNA via a constant-region primer. Slightly modified ARM-PCR with three nested multiplex PCR rounds yielded TCR beta libraries. Running roughly 10 cycles apiece, the first two PCR rounds relied on TRBV1-TRBV30 forward primers together with a C-beta reverse primer. TCRdb passed the multiplex PCR reads through MiXCR, listing each CDR3 protein once. The sample yields about 180,000 distinct CDR3 sequences, 50% to 75% seen once.

The chain joins TRBV29-1 to TRBJ2-7; 8 bases agree with TRBD1. Sequencing input: peripheral blood. The clonotype originates from a man aged 35 to 55 with primary liver carcinoma and hepatitis B virus infection. CDR3 bases: TGCAGCGTAGTGACAGGGGTATACGAACAGTACTTC. Protein product: CSVVTGVYEQYF.